This T cell receptor (beta chain) was identified during a study of CD8+ T cells in alopecia areata. Study-wide background: Twice a day, 5 to 10 mg of oral tofacitinib was administered to treated patients. Dosing with tofacitinib proceeded for 6 to 18 months, followed by 6 months off drug. Patients given treatment had severity scored by the percentage of scalp area affected.

Regarding treatment: oral pan-JAK inhibitor, 5-10 mg twice daily. Comment on this clone: Antigen specificity is unknown.

As the sequencing template, cDNA was produced by extracting RNA and reverse transcribing it. Repertoires were generated with immunoSEQ multiplex PCR, while TCRdb's copy carries only in-frame clones and drops some. The sample includes hundreds of thousands of clones, roughly 63% of them seen just once. The CDR3 is 9 residues long. V lost 5 bases, J lost 6 bases, and 3 bases lay in between. Germline V CDR1 and CDR2: GTSNPN, SVGIG (reference sequence). Study-wide results and limits: Lesional scalp, especially alopecia totalis/universalis, showed higher clonality than normal scalp.

The chain has TRBV30 and TRBJ2-3, with D hard to call. The TCR was taken from a human donor with alopecia areata. The sample was CD4+ T cells sorted from blood, taken at week 52, from a patient treated with tofacitinib. The CDR3: CAWGDTQYF. The CDR3 DNA reads as TGTGCCTGGGGGGATACGCAGTATTTT.